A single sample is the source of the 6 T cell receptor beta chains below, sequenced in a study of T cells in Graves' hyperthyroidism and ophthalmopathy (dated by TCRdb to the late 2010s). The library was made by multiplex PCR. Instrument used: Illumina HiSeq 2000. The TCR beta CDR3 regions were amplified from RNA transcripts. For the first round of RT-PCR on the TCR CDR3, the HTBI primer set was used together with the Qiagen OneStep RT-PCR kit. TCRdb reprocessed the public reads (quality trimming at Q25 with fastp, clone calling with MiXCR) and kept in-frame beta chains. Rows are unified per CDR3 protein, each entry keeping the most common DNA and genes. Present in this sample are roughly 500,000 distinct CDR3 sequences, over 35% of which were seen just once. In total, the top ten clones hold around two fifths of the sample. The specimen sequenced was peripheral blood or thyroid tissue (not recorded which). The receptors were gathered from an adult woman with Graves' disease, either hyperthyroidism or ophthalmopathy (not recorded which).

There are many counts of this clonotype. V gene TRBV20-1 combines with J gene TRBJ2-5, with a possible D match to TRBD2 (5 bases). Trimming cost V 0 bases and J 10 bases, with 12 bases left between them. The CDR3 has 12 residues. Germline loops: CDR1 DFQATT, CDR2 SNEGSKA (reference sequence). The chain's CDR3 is CSARDPRVDQYF. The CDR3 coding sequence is TGCAGTGCTAGAGATCCGCGGGTGGACCAGTACTTC.

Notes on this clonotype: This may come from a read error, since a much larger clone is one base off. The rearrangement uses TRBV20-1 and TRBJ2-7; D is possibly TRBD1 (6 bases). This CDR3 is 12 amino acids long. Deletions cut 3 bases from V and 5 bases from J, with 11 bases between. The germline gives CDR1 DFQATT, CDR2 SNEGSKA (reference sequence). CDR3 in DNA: TGCAGTGCTAGGTCAGGGGTCCACGAGCAGTACTTC. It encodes CSARSGVHEQYF.

The CDR3 loop reads CASSLVRGDEQYF. The CDR3 DNA reads as TGCGCCAGCAGCTTGGTAAGGGGCGACGAGCAGTACTTC. This chain links TRBV5-1 with TRBJ2-7; weak D call: TRBD1 (5 bases). V was shortened by 0 bases and J by 5 bases, with 9 bases between the two germline ends. This CDR3 contains 13 residues. CDR1 and CDR2 from the germline V gene are SGHRS and YFSETQ.

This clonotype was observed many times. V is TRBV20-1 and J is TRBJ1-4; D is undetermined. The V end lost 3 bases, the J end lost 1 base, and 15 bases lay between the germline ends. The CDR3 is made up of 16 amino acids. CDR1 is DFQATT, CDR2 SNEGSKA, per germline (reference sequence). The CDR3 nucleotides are TGCAGTGCTAGTCGAGGCGAGTTCCAAACTAATGAAAAACTGTTTTTT. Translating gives CSASRGEFQTNEKLFF.

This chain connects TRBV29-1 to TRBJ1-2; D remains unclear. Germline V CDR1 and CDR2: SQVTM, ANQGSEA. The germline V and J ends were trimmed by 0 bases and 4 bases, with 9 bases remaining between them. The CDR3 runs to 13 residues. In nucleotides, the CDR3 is TGCAGCGTTGAAGAATTGGGCCTCTATGGCTACACCTTC. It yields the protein CSVEELGLYGYTF.

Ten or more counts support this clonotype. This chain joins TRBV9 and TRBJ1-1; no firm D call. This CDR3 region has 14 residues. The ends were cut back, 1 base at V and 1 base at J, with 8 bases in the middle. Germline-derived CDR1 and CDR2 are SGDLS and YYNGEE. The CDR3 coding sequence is TGTGCCAGCAGCGTAAACGTGGGGAACACTGAAGCTTTCTTT. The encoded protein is CASSVNVGNTEAFF.